This passage covers 14 T cell receptor beta chains from one sample sequenced in a study of T-cell memory formation after mild COVID-19. TCRdb re-called the 5' RACE reads through MiXCR, storing one row per CDR3 protein. The sample has 200,000 to 250,000 distinct CDR3 sequences, 15% seen once. The material sequenced was PBMCs or a T cell subset sorted from them (not recorded which). The receptors derive from an adult woman who had mild COVID-19 (a few samples of this study predate the infection). Cell type and time point are not known.

This clonotype has only a few counts. The chain employs TRBV27 and TRBJ2-7; possible D gene TRBD1, 6 bases. The V gene's germline CDR1 is MNHEY and CDR2 SMNVEV (reference sequence). This CDR3 is 15 amino acids long. V was shortened by 6 bases and J by 2 bases, with 17 bases between the two germline ends. CDR3 DNA sequence: TGTGCCAGCAGCTTAAATCCCAGGGGCCCCTACGAGCAGTACTTC. Encoded protein: CASSLNPRGPYEQYF.

The chain is built from TRBV9 and TRBJ2-1; possible D gene TRBD1, 5 bases. Germline V lookup: CDR1 SGDLS, CDR2 YYNGEE. Trimming removed 0 bases from V and 1 base from J, with 11 bases in between. This CDR3 is built from 16 residues. CDR3 in amino acids: CASSVDVRVSYNEQFF. CDR3 in DNA: TGTGCCAGCAGCGTAGATGTCAGGGTGTCCTACAATGAGCAGTTCTTC.

This clonotype was observed at least ten times. The CDR3 nucleotides read TGCAGTGTTACACCAGGGACTATGAACACTGAAGCTTTCTTT. It codes for CSVTPGTMNTEAFF. The chain joins TRBV20-1 to TRBJ1-1; TRBD1 is a possible D gene (5 bases). The V gene's germline CDR1 is DFQATT and CDR2 SNEGSKA (reference sequence). Deletions cut 7 bases from V and 0 bases from J, with 15 bases between. This CDR3 spans 14 amino acids.

This clonotype was found a few times. The chain is built from TRBV5-1 and TRBJ1-6, with 7 bases lining up with TRBD1. CDR1 SGHRS and CDR2 YFSETQ come from the germline V gene. This CDR3 comprises 15 residues. J lost 8 bases, V lost 1 base, and 6 bases had no gene match. CDR3: CASSLTGESYSPLHF. For the CDR3, the DNA is TGCGCCAGCAGCTTGACAGGGGAGAGTTATTCACCCCTCCACTTT.

This clonotype was recorded a few times. This chain links TRBV6-2 or TRBV6-3 with TRBJ2-7, with TRBD2 matching 9 bases. This CDR3 is 14 amino acids long. Trimming took 8 bases from V and 3 from J; bases not matched to a gene: 8. Germline-derived CDR1 and CDR2 are MNHEY and SVGEGT. CDR3 sequence: CASHRVAGDYEQYF. CDR3 bases: TGTGCCAGCCACCGGGTAGCGGGGGACTACGAGCAGTACTTC.

The chain has TRBV5-1 and TRBJ1-1; D may be TRBD1 (6 bases). Germline V lookup: CDR1 SGHRS, CDR2 YFSETQ. This CDR3 has 15 amino acids. Trimming pared 4 bases from V and 0 bases from J, leaving 13 bases between. CDR3 in DNA: TGCGCCAGCAGCCGTGATGGACAGCTGAACACTGAAGCTTTCTTT. This gives the protein CASSRDGQLNTEAFF. Looking up the rest from reference TRBV5-1 and TRBJ1-1 gives the full variable domain: KAGVTQTPRYLIKTRGQQVTLSCSPISGHRSVSWYQQTPGQGLQFLFEYFSETQRNKGNFPGRFSGRQFSNSRSEMNVSTLELGDSALYLCASSRDGQLNTEAFFGQGTRLTVV.

The J gene is TRBJ2-5, the V gene TRBV12-3 or TRBV12-4; 10 bases align to TRBD2. V gave up 6 bases and J gave up 2 bases; unmatched junction bases: 9. This CDR3 spans 16 amino acids. The CDR3 loop is CASSWTSGTIQETQYF. The DNA for the CDR3 is TGTGCCAGCAGCTGGACTAGCGGAACGATACAAGAGACCCAGTACTTC.

This clonotype occurred a few times. V is TRBV9 and J is TRBJ2-5, with 7 bases matching TRBD2. CDR1 and CDR2 from the germline V gene are SGDLS and YYNGEE. The CDR3 is 14 residues long. The junction had 1 base not matched to a gene; V was cut back by 0 bases and J by 2 bases. This CDR3 is CASSVAGLQETQYF. CDR3 bases: TGTGCCAGCAGCGTAGCGGGACTACAAGAGACCCAGTACTTC.

The chain couples TRBV4-1 to TRBJ2-5, with D maybe TRBD2 (6 bases). CDR1 is MGHRA, CDR2 YSYEKL, per germline. Between the trimmed V and J ends, which lost 0 bases and 3 bases, there was a span of 8 bases. The CDR3 spans 14 residues. CDR3: CASSQEGLKETQYF. In DNA, the CDR3 is TGCGCCAGCAGCCAAGAGGGACTCAAAGAGACCCAGTACTTC.

This clonotype was seen a handful of times. The V gene is TRBV4-2, the J gene TRBJ2-7, with 9 bases lining up with TRBD2. Germline loops: CDR1 LGHNA, CDR2 YNFKEQ. The CDR3 runs 17 residues. The trim removed 0 bases at V and 1 base at J, leaving 7 bases unmatched. The CDR3 reads CASSQDQKAGGSYEQYF. The DNA for the CDR3 is TGTGCCAGCAGCCAAGATCAGAAAGCGGGGGGTTCCTACGAGCAGTACTTC.

The chain has TRBV7-9 and TRBJ1-1, with D unresolved. Germline V CDR1 and CDR2: SEHNR, FQNEAQ (reference sequence). The CDR3 contains 14 residues. The V end was cut by 5 bases, the J end by 5 bases, with 15 bases between. CDR3 coding DNA: TGTGCCAGCAGCCTCGGGTCTCTAAGGACTGAAGCTTTCTTT. Amino acid sequence: CASSLGSLRTEAFF.

V gene TRBV12-3 or TRBV12-4 combines with J gene TRBJ1-2; D unresolved. Trimming removed 7 bases from V and 7 bases from J, with 16 bases in between. This CDR3 is 13 amino acids long. CDR3 protein: CASMPRGYSGYTF. CDR3 DNA sequence: TGTGCCAGCATGCCTCGCGGGTATAGTGGCTACACCTTC.

V gene TRBV6-1 combines with J gene TRBJ2-5, with D possibly being TRBD1 (6 bases). The V gene lost 5 bases and the J gene lost 5 bases, with 18 bases spanning the gap. The CDR3 has 15 residues. CDR1 is MNHNS, CDR2 SASEGT, per germline. The CDR3 sequence is CASSTGQLIQETQYF. Here the CDR3 DNA reads TGTGCCAGCAGTACCGGACAGTTGATACAGGAGACCCAGTACTTC.

The rearrangement joins TRBV14 to TRBJ2-3; no firm D call. The V end lost 0 bases, the J end lost 2 bases, and 6 bases lay between the germline ends. The length of the CDR3 is 14 residues. Germline values: CDR1 SGHDN, CDR2 FVKESK. The CDR3: CASSQDSVTDTQYF. DNA of the CDR3: TGTGCCAGCAGCCAAGATAGTGTCACAGATACGCAGTATTTT.